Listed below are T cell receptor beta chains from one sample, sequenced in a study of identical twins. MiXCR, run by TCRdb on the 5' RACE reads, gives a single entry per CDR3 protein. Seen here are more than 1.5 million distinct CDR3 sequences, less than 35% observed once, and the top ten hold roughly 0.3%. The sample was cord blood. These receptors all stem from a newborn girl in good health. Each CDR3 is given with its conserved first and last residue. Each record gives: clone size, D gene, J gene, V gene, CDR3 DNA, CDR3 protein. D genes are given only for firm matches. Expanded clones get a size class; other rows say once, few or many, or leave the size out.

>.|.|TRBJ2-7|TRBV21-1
TGTGCCAGCAGCAAAGCGCAGGTCAGAACTTACGAGCAGTACTTC
CASSKAQVRTYEQYF
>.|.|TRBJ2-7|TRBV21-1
TGTGCCAGCAGCAAAGAACTCCGGGGGCGCGTTTACGAGCAGTACTTC
CASSKELRGRVYEQYF
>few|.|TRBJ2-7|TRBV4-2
TGTGCCAGCAGCCAAAGCATGGGTTACCTCTACGAGCAGTACTTC
CASSQSMGYLYEQYF
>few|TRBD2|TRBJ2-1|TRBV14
TGTGCCAGCAGCCTTTCCCGGTACGGGGGGGCCTACAATGAGCAGTTCTTC
CASSLSRYGGAYNEQFF
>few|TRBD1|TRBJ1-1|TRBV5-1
TGTGCCAGCTCACCCCTGACAGGGGGGAACACTGAAGCTTTCTTT
CASSPLTGGNTEAFF
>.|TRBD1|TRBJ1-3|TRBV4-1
TGCGCCAGCAGCAGGGACAGGGGGCCGGGAAACACCATATATTTT
CASSRDRGPGNTIYF
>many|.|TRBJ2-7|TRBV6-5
TGTGCCAGCAGTTACTCGGCCGGGGGCGTATTATACGAGCAGTACTTC
CASSYSAGGVLYEQYF
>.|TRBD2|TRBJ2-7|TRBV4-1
TGCGCCAGCAGCCAAGATCTTCGTAGCGGGAGCCTCTACGAGCAGTACTTC
CASSQDLRSGSLYEQYF
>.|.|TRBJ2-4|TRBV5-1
TGCGCCAGCAGCTTGGATGGCTATCGAGCCAAAAACATTCAGTACTTC
CASSLDGYRAKNIQYF
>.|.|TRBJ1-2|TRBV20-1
TGCAGTGCTTCCCGGATTTCTTCTAACTATGGCTACACCTTC
CSASRISSNYGYTF
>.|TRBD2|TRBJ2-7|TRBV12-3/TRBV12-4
TGTGCCAGCAGTGAGACTAGCGGGGGGCCTCTTTTCGCCTACGAGCAGTACTTC
CASSETSGGPLFAYEQYF
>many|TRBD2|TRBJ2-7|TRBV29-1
TGCAGCGTTGGGACTAGCGGGAGAGGGTTCTACGAGCAGTACTTC
CSVGTSGRGFYEQYF
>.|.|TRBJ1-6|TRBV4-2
TGTGCCAGCAGCCAAGTACAGACGGTTCGGGGGTCACCCCTCCACTTT
CASSQVQTVRGSPLHF
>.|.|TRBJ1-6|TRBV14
TGTGCCAGCAGCCAAAGCTACCAGGCGAGCTCACCCCTCCACTTT
CASSQSYQASSPLHF
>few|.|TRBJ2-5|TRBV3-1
TGTGCCAGCAGCCAAGAAAGAAGGGTGGCCCAGTACTTC
CASSQERRVAQYF
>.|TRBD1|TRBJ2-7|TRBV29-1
TGCAGCGTTGTGAGTTCGGGACAGGGATACGAGCAGTACTTC
CSVVSSGQGYEQYF
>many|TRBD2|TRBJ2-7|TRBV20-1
TGCAGTGCTACCTTTCTAGCGGATAACTCCTACGAGCAGTACTTC
CSATFLADNSYEQYF
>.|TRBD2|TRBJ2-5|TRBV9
TGTGCCAGCAGCGTAAGTTCTAGCGGGGGGGCCGAAGAGACCCAGTACTTC
CASSVSSSGGAEETQYF
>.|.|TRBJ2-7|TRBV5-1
TGCGCCAGCAGCTTCGGGAGTAAGAACGAGCAGTACTTC
CASSFGSKNEQYF
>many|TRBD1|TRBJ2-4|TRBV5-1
TGCGCCAGCAGCTTGGACGGACAGGGATTAGCCAAAAACATTCAGTACTTC
CASSLDGQGLAKNIQYF
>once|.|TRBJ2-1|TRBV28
TGTGCCAGCAGTTCCCTGGGGGGGCGCCCTGATAGCTCCCACAATGAGCAGTTCTTC
CASSSLGGRPDSSHNEQFF
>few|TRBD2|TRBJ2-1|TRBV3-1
TGTGCCAGCAGCCAAGGAGGCAGCGGGAGATTTGAGTATGAGCAGTTCTTC
CASSQGGSGRFEYEQFF
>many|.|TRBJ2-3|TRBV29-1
TGCAGCGTTGAAATTGCAGATACGCAGTATTTT
CSVEIADTQYF
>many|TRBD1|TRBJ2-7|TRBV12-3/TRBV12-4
TGTGCCAGCAGACCCCGGGACAGCATTTACGAGCAGTACTTC
CASRPRDSIYEQYF
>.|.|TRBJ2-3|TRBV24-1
TGTGCCACCAGCGCCACCTCGGGACACCCAGATACGCAGTATTTT
CATSATSGHPDTQYF
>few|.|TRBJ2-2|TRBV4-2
TGTGCCAGCAGCCAGAGGGGCACCGGGGAGCTGTTTTTT
CASSQRGTGELFF
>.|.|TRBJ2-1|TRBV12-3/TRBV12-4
TGTGCCAGCAATTTATCTGTGGTTGGTGAGCAGTTCTTC
CASNLSVVGEQFF
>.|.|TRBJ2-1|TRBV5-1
TGCGCCAGCAGCTTGGCCGGAAAGTTGAGGGGCAATGAGCAGTTCTTC
CASSLAGKLRGNEQFF
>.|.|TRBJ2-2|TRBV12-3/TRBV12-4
TGTGCCAGCAGTCGATCCTCTGGGCGCACCGGGGAGCTGTTTTTT
CASSRSSGRTGELFF
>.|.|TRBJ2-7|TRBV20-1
TGCAGTGCTAGAGATCCAGCGGGCTACGAGCAGTACTTC
CSARDPAGYEQYF
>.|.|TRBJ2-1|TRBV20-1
TGCAGTGCTCCTAACCGACAGGGGAGGGGAAATGAGCAGTTCTTC
CSAPNRQGRGNEQFF
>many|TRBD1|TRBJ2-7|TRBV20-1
TGCAGTGCTGAGGGACAGGATACCTACGAGCAGTACTTC
CSAEGQDTYEQYF
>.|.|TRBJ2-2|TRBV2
TGTGCCAGCGTCCCTGGGGCAGGAGTGAACACCGGGGAGCTGTTTTTT
CASVPGAGVNTGELFF
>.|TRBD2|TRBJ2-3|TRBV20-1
TGCAGTGCTAGAGATAGCGGGAGGGGGGCAGATACGCAGTATTTT
CSARDSGRGADTQYF
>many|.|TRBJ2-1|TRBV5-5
TGTGCCAGCAGCTTGGCTAGTTTCGATGAGCAGTTCTTC
CASSLASFDEQFF
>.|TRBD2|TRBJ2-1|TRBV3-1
TGTGCCAGCAGCCATCGGTGGCGGGAGGGCGTCACCTACAATGAGCAGTTCTTC
CASSHRWREGVTYNEQFF
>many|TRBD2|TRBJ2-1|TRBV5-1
TGTGCCAGCAGTTCCACGGGGGGGCCTTACAATGAGCAGTTCTTC
CASSSTGGPYNEQFF
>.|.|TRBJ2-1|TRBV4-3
TGCGCCAGCAGCCAGGAAGGGATTGGTTATGAGCAGTTCTTC
CASSQEGIGYEQFF
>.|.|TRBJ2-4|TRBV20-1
TGCAGTGCTAGAGATCGGGCCCCCAAGGAGAACATTCAGTACTTC
CSARDRAPKENIQYF
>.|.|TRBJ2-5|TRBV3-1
TGTGCCAGCAGGAAGGCCGGTTCGGAAGAGACCCAGTACTTC
CASRKAGSEETQYF
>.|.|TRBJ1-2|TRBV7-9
TGTGCCAGCAGCGCCTACGCCCGGGGAGGCTACACCTTC
CASSAYARGGYTF
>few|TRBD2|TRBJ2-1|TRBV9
TGTGCCAGCAGCGTAGGGACTAGCGGGGGGGCCTACAATGAGCAGTTCTTC
CASSVGTSGGAYNEQFF
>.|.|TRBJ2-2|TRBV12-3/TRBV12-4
TGTGCCAGCAGTTTATTCTGGGGCAGGGCGAACACCGGGGAGCTGTTTTTT
CASSLFWGRANTGELFF
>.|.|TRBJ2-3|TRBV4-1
TGCGCCGGCAGCCAAGATGGGGGCCCTAGCACAGATACGCAGTATTTT
CAGSQDGGPSTDTQYF